What follows are 14 T cell receptor beta chains derived from one specimen sequenced in a study of T cells in Graves' hyperthyroidism and ophthalmopathy. It was RNA transcripts that yielded the amplified TCR beta CDR3 regions. The TCR CDR3 was amplified in a first-round RT-PCR using the HTBI primer set. MiXCR, run by TCRdb on the multiplex PCR reads, gives a single entry per CDR3 protein. The table shows 500,000 to 650,000 distinct CDR3 sequences, with less than 20% occurring only once. The sequencing sample was made of blood. These receptors were taken from a man aged 35 to 55 with Graves' ophthalmopathy.

This chain joins TRBV6-1 and TRBJ2-3; TRBD2 aligns across 7 bases. Germline-derived CDR1 and CDR2 are MNHNS and SASEGT. J gave up 0 bases and V 6 bases, and 9 bases lay outside the gene matches. The CDR3 length is 16 residues. The CDR3 region is CASSLAGRQSTDTQYF. The CDR3 DNA reads as TGTGCCAGCAGCTTAGCGGGCAGACAAAGCACAGATACGCAGTATTTT.

This clonotype was picked up many times. This sequence joins TRBV3-1 and TRBJ2-5; a weak D match, TRBD1 (6 bases). Germline V gene data show CDR1 as LGHDT and CDR2 as YNNKEL (reference sequence). The CDR3 is 14 amino acids. The V end was cut by 1 base, the J end by 5 bases, with 11 bases between. The CDR3 protein is CASSQATRGETQYF. Written as DNA, the CDR3 is TGTGCCAGCAGCCAAGCAACTAGGGGGGAGACCCAGTACTTC.

The V gene is TRBV10-3, the J gene TRBJ2-5, with D possibly matching TRBD2 (5 bases). The V gene lost 5 bases and the J gene lost 4 bases, with 17 bases spanning the gap. The CDR3 spans 15 residues. The V gene's germline CDR1 is ENHRY and CDR2 SYGVKD. CDR3 nucleotides: TGTGCCATCAGTTCGATCCGGCTCGAGGGAGAGACCCAGTACTTC. Translated: CAISSIRLEGETQYF.

The V and J genes are TRBV5-4 and TRBJ1-2; 9 nucleotides align to TRBD1. Unmatched junction bases numbered 5, after V lost 0 bases and J lost 5 bases. Germline V gene lookup returns CDR1 SGHNT and CDR2 YYREEE (reference sequence). CDR3 length: 15 amino acids. CDR3 nucleotide sequence: TGTGCCAGCAGCTTGGGGACAGGGGAACAATATGGCTACACCTTC. Translating it yields CASSLGTGEQYGYTF. The full variable domain, rest sourced from reference TRBV5-4 and TRBJ1-2, is ETGVTQSPTHLIKTRGQQVTLRCSSQSGHNTVSWYQQALGQGPQFIFQYYREEENGRGNFPPRFSGLQFPNYSSELNVNALELDDSALYLCASSLGTGEQYGYTFGSGTRLTVV.

This clonotype was seen ten or more times. Here the CDR3 reads CASSLAGGYTEAFF. Written as DNA, the CDR3 is TGTGCCAGCAGCTTGGCGGGAGGATACACTGAAGCTTTCTTT. This chain joins TRBV7-2 and TRBJ1-1, with D uncertain. The V gene's germline CDR1 is SGHTA and CDR2 FQGNSA. The CDR3 spans 14 residues. V lost 3 bases to trimming and J lost 3 bases, with 11 bases between them.

Many counts were recorded for this clonotype. The V call is TRBV5-1, the J call TRBJ2-5; TRBD1 might be the D (6 bases). Germline V gene sequence: CDR1 SGHRS, CDR2 YFSETQ. The CDR3 spans 13 residues. V lost 2 bases, J lost 5 bases, and 10 bases lay in between. The CDR3 coding sequence is TGCGCCAGCAGCTTTGAGGGGGAGGAGACCCAGTACTTC. This codes for CASSFEGEETQYF.

A note on this clonotype: A much bigger clone sits one base away, suggesting this may be a read error. J is TRBJ2-3 and V is TRBV11-2; D possibly uses TRBD1 or TRBD2 (5 bases each). The germline V and J ends were trimmed by 0 bases and 1 base, with 11 bases remaining between them. Germline V gene sequence: CDR1 SGHAT, CDR2 FQNNGV. The CDR3 sequence is 16 residues long. Here the CDR3 reads CASSLEPGAGTDTQYF. CDR3 in DNA: TGTGCCAGCAGCTTAGAACCCGGGGCGGGCACAGATACGCAGTATTTT.

Only a few counts were recorded for this clonotype. The CDR3 nucleotides are TGTGCCAGCACGAACAGGGGGACGCCAGATACGCAGTATTTT. Translation gives CASTNRGTPDTQYF. This chain links TRBV6-1 with TRBJ2-3, with TRBD1 matching over 8 bases. V lost 7 bases, J lost 4 bases, and 7 bases stayed unmatched. Germline V CDR1 and CDR2: MNHNS, SASEGT. This CDR3 spans 14 amino acids.

The rearrangement uses TRBV5-1 and TRBJ2-1, with a possible D match to TRBD2 (6 bases). V lost 4 bases to trimming and J lost 8 bases, with 10 bases between them. The CDR3 has 12 amino acids. Germline V gene data show CDR1 as SGHRS and CDR2 as YFSETQ. The CDR3 loop reads CASSGTADEQFF. The CDR3 DNA follows: TGCGCCAGCAGCGGGACTGCCGATGAGCAGTTCTTC. Combining the CDR3 with reference TRBV5-1 and TRBJ2-1 gives the whole variable domain KAGVTQTPRYLIKTRGQQVTLSCSPISGHRSVSWYQQTPGQGLQFLFEYFSETQRNKGNFPGRFSGRQFSNSRSEMNVSTLELGDSALYLCASSGTADEQFFGPGTRLTVL.

This clonotype was counted ten times or more. J is TRBJ2-1 and V is TRBV24-1; D unclear. The V end was cut by 5 bases, the J end by 2 bases, with 12 bases between. This CDR3 contains 15 residues. Germline loops: CDR1 KGHDR, CDR2 SFDVKD. Here the CDR3 reads CATSGLRGTYNEQFF. The CDR3 DNA reads as TGTGCCACCAGTGGACTTCGCGGAACCTACAATGAGCAGTTCTTC.

This clonotype was observed many times. V usage is TRBV6-1 and J usage is TRBJ1-1, with D tentatively TRBD1 (5 bases). The CDR3 totals 15 residues. Trimming removed 6 bases at V and 1 base at J, with 15 bases between. Germline CDR1 reads MNHNS; CDR2 reads SASEGT. As DNA, the CDR3 is TGTGCCAGCAGCTCCCAGGGCTATTCGAACACTGAAGCTTTCTTT. Residues: CASSSQGYSNTEAFF.

J is TRBJ2-5 and V is TRBV3-2. TRBV3-2 is described as a pseudogene. CDR3 length: 16 residues. The CDR3: CASSYSPLTLQETQYF. The CDR3 nucleotides are TGTGCCAGCAGCTACAGCCCACTAACCCTCCAAGAGACCCAGTACTTC.

This clonotype has a count of ten or more. The V gene is TRBV12-3 or TRBV12-4, the J gene TRBJ2-7, with TRBD2 identical over 15 bases. CDR3 length equals 15 residues. The trim removed 6 bases at V and 3 bases at J, leaving 3 bases unmatched. The CDR3 loop reads CASSPGLAGGYEQYF. In DNA form, the CDR3 reads TGTGCCAGCAGCCCGGGACTAGCGGGGGGCTACGAGCAGTACTTC.

The J gene is TRBJ2-3, the V gene TRBV13, with 11 bases lining up with TRBD2. V was pared by 6 bases and J by 2 bases, with 4 bases of the junction left unmatched. The germline gives CDR1 PRHDT, CDR2 FYEKMQ (reference sequence). The CDR3 covers 15 residues. The DNA for the CDR3 is TGTGCCAGCAGAGGGACTAGCGGATCCACAGATACGCAGTATTTT. This translates into CASRGTSGSTDTQYF. The full variable domain, its missing parts supplied by reference TRBV13 and TRBJ2-3, is AAGVIQSPRHLIKEKRETATLKCYPIPRHDTVYWYQQGPGQDPQFLISFYEKMQSDKGSIPDRFSAQQFSDYHSELNMSSLELGDSALYFCASRGTSGSTDTQYFGPGTRLTVL.